A single sample is the source of the 11 T cell receptor beta chains below, sequenced in a study of monozygotic twins with inflammatory bowel disease. TCRdb re-called the 5' RACE reads; one entry per CDR3 protein, DNA not given. The sample's table shows about 330,000 distinct CDR3 sequences. Input material: blood. These receptors all stem from a human donor with ulcerative colitis or Crohn's disease, or a healthy co-twin of an affected twin (not recorded which).

V usage is TRBV5-1 and J usage is TRBJ1-1; TCRdb calls TRBD1, which cannot be checked without DNA. CDR3 length: 14 amino acids. Germline V lookup: CDR1 SGHRS, CDR2 YFSETQ. CDR3: CASSAKTGNTEAFF. The full variable domain, rest sourced from reference TRBV5-1 and TRBJ1-1, is KAGVTQTPRYLIKTRGQQVTLSCSPISGHRSVSWYQQTPGQGLQFLFEYFSETQRNKGNFPGRFSGRQFSNSRSEMNVSTLELGDSALYLCASSAKTGNTEAFFGQGTRLTVV.

The V gene is TRBV2, the J gene TRBJ1-1. The CDR3 is 12 residues long. Germline V gives CDR1 SNHLY, CDR2 FYNNEI. CDR3 loop: CASSENGREAFF.

The gene calls are TRBV7-2 and TRBJ2-1. Germline CDR1 reads SGHTA; CDR2 reads FQGNSA. CDR3 length equals 16 residues. CDR3 region: CASSSVGGSSYNEQFF.

The CDR3 here is CASLAGENTEAFF. J is TRBJ1-1 and V is TRBV5-1; lacking DNA, the TRBD1 call made by TCRdb goes unchecked. The germline V gene encodes CDR1 SGHRS and CDR2 YFSETQ. This CDR3 is 13 amino acids long.

The rearrangement links TRBV5-6 to TRBJ2-7; the D call from TCRdb, TRBD1, cannot be confirmed without DNA. This CDR3 is built from 14 residues. The V gene's germline CDR1 is SGHDT and CDR2 YYEEEE. CDR3 in amino acids: CASSLQDIPHEQYF.

The chain links TRBV6-1 to TRBJ2-3; TCRdb's D gene call, TRBD1, goes unchecked for lack of DNA. This CDR3 contains 15 residues. Per the germline V gene, CDR1 is MNHNS and CDR2 is SASEGT. This CDR3 reads CASSTTGSSTDTQYF.

The chain carries TRBV20-1 and TRBJ2-1; TCRdb reports TRBD1, a call that lacks DNA to check it against. This CDR3 has 15 amino acids. Germline V gene data show CDR1 as DFQATT and CDR2 as SNEGSKA (reference sequence). The CDR3 loop reads CSARVWGTAYNEQFF.

J is TRBJ2-1 and V is TRBV6-5; absent DNA, TCRdb's TRBD2 call cannot be checked. The CDR3 has 17 residues. The germline V gene encodes CDR1 MNHEY and CDR2 SVGAGI. The CDR3 loop reads CASSYTIAGSSYNEQFF.

CDR3 region: CASSLANRGAYGYTF. V is TRBV5-5 and J is TRBJ1-2; TCRdb calls TRBD1, which cannot be checked without DNA. CDR1 and CDR2 (germline): SGHKS, YYEKEE (reference sequence). The CDR3 sequence is 15 residues long.

The gene calls are TRBV7-9 and TRBJ2-2. The germline gives CDR1 SEHNR, CDR2 FQNEAQ (reference sequence). This CDR3 region has 14 residues. The CDR3 loop is CASSLPGRSGELFF.

The chain is built from TRBV12-3 or TRBV12-4 and TRBJ1-6; as DNA is missing, the TRBD1 call by TCRdb cannot be tested. The CDR3 length is 13 residues. CDR3 region: CASSIQGNSPLHF.